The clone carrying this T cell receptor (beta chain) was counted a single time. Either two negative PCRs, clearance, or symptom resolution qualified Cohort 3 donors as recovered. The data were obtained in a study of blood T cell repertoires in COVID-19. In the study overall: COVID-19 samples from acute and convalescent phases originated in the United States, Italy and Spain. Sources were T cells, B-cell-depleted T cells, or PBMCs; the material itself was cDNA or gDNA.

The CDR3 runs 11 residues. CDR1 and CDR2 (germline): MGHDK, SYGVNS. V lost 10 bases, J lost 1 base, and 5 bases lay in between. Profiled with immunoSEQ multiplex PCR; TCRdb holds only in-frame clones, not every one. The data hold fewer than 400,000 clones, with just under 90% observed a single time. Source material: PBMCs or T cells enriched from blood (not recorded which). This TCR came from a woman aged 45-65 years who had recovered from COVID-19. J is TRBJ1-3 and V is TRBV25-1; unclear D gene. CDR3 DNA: TGTGCCACGCGATCTGGAAACACCATATATTTT. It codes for CATRSGNTIYF.